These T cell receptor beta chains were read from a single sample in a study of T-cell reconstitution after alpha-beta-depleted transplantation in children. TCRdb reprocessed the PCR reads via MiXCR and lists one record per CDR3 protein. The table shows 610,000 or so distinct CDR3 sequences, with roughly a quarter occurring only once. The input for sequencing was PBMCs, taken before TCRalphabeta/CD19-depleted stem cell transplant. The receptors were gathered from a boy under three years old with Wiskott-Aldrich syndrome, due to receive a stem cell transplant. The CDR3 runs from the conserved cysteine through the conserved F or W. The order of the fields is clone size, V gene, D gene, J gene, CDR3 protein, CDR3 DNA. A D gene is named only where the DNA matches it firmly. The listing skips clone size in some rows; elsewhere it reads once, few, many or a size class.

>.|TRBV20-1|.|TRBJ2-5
CSARVSGSETQYF
TGCAGTGCTAGAGTTAGCGGTTCGGAGACCCAGTACTTC
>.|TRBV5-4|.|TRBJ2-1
CASSSASENNEQFF
TGTGCCAGCAGTTCGGCTAGCGAGAACAATGAGCAGTTCTTC
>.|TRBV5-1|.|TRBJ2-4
CASSLVVGPIQYF
TGCGCCAGCAGCTTGGTAGTCGGGCCCATTCAGTACTTC
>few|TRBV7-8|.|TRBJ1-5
CASSLDAGLYQPQHF
TGTGCCAGCAGCTTAGATGCAGGGTTGTATCAGCCCCAGCATTTT
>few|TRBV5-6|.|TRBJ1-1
CASSLRTANQAFF
TGTGCCAGCAGCCTGCGGACAGCTAATCAAGCTTTCTTT
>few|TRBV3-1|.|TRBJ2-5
CASSQGSGGGETQYF
TGTGCCAGCAGCCAAGGTTCAGGGGGAGGGGAGACCCAGTACTTC
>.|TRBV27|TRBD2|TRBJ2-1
CASSFVGTSGSSYNEQFF
TGTGCCAGCAGTTTCGTGGGGACTAGCGGGAGCTCCTACAATGAGCAGTTCTTC
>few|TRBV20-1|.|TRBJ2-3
CSVPGLADTQYF
TGCAGTGTACCAGGGTTGGCAGATACGCAGTATTTT
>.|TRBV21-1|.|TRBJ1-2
CASSVRGGYGYTF
TGTGCCAGCAGCGTCAGGGGGGGCTATGGCTACACCTTC
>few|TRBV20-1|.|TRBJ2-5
CSATDPRAFQETQYF
TGCAGTGCTACGGACCCAAGGGCGTTCCAAGAGACCCAGTACTTC
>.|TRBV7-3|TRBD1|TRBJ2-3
CASSLRTGYDTQYF
TGTGCCAGCAGCTTAAGGACAGGGTATGATACGCAGTATTTT
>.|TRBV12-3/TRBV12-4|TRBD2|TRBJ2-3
CASSRAGGTDTQYF
TGTGCCAGCTCCCGGGCGGGGGGCACAGATACGCAGTATTTT
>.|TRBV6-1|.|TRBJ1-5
CASSTGGSQPQHF
TGTGCCAGCAGTACCGGGGGGTCGCAGCCCCAGCATTTT
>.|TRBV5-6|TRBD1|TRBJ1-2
CASSLLYQDRSGYTF
TGTGCCAGCAGCTTGCTATACCAGGACAGGAGTGGCTACACCTTC
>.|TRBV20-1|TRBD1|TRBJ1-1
CSAREPTGTLNTEAFF
TGCAGTGCTAGAGAGCCGACAGGGACCCTGAACACTGAAGCTTTCTTT
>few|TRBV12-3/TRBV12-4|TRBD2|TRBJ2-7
CASSSGASGRTSSYEQYF
TGTGCCAGCAGCTCGGGGGCTAGCGGGAGAACCAGCTCCTACGAGCAGTACTTC
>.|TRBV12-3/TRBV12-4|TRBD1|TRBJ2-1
CASRGTVYNEQFF
TGTGCCAGCAGGGGGACAGTTTACAATGAGCAGTTCTTC
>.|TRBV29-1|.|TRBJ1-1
CSVAGGRGMNTEAFF
TGCAGCGTTGCGGGTGGCAGGGGAATGAACACTGAAGCTTTCTTT
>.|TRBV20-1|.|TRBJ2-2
CSAPVLGLAGELFF
TGCAGTGCCCCGGTTCTGGGGCTAGCCGGGGAGCTGTTTTTT
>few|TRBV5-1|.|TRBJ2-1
CASSLMMPSAYNEQFF
TGCGCCAGCAGCCTGATGATGCCTAGCGCGTACAATGAGCAGTTCTTC
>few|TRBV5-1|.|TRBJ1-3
CASSFGGAENTIYF
TGCGCCAGCAGCTTCGGAGGGGCCGAAAACACCATATATTTT
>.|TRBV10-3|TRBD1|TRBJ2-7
CAISVTGADEQYF
TGTGCCATCAGTGTGACAGGGGCGGATGAGCAGTACTTC
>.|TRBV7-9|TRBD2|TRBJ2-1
CASRELAGSRYNEQFF
TGTGCCAGCAGGGAACTAGCGGGATCCCGATACAATGAGCAGTTCTTC
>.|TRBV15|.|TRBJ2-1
CATSRGPDDEQFF
TGTGCCACCAGCAGAGGCCCCGATGATGAGCAGTTCTTC
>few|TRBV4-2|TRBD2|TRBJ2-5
CASSQIAGGYQETQYF
TGTGCCAGCAGCCAGATAGCGGGAGGGTATCAAGAGACCCAGTACTTC
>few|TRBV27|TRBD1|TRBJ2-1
CASTRQGKGYNEQFF
TGTGCCAGCACTAGACAGGGGAAAGGCTACAATGAGCAGTTCTTC
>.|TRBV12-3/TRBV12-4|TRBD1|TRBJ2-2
CASSLGQGADTGELFF
TGTGCCAGCAGTCTGGGACAGGGGGCGGACACCGGGGAGCTGTTTTTT
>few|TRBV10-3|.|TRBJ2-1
CAISDSRSSYNEQFF
TGTGCCATCAGTGATTCACGCAGCTCCTACAATGAGCAGTTCTTC
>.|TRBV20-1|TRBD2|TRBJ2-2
CSAGAGGPGELFF
TGCAGTGCTGGAGCGGGAGGGCCCGGGGAGCTGTTTTTT
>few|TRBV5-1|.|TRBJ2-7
CASSLGGLKPHEQYF
TGCGCCAGCAGCTTGGGGGGGCTCAAGCCCCACGAGCAGTACTTC
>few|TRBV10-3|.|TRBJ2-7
CAISDSQRGYEQYF
TGTGCCATCAGTGATTCCCAGAGGGGTTATGAGCAGTACTTC
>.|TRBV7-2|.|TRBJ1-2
CASSLSFLQLRGLDGYTF
TGTGCCAGCAGTCTTAGCTTTCTGCAGCTTAGGGGATTAGATGGCTACACCTTC
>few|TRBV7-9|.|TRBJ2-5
CASSLAGQKTQYF
TGTGCCAGCAGCTTAGCCGGGCAAAAGACCCAGTACTTC
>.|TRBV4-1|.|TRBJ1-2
CASSLRVPQNGYTF
TGCGCCAGCAGCCTGCGGGTCCCCCAAAACGGCTACACCTTC
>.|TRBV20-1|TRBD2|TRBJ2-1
CSARDPGTRFNEQFF
TGCAGTGCTAGAGATCCCGGGACTAGATTCAATGAGCAGTTCTTC
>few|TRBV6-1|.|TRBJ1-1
CASSAGTTEAFF
TGTGCCAGCAGTGCCGGGACCACTGAAGCTTTCTTT
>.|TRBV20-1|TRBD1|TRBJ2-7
CSADMDRGDEQYF
TGCAGTGCTGATATGGACAGGGGCGACGAGCAGTACTTC
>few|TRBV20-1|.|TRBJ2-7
CSANSGPPYEQYF
TGCAGTGCTAACAGCGGGCCTCCCTACGAGCAGTACTTC
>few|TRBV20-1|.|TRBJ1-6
CSARVSQGSFSPLHF
TGCAGTGCTAGAGTCTCCCAGGGGAGTTTTTCACCCCTCCACTTT
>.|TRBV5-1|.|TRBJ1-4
CASSFRAPPATNAKLFF
TGCGCCAGCAGCTTCCGGGCTCCACCTGCAACTAATGCAAAACTGTTTTTT
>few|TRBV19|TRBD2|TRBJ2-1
CASSILAGEQFF
TGTGCCAGTAGTATCCTAGCGGGAGAGCAGTTCTTC